The 31 T cell receptor beta chains listed next were all sequenced from one sample in a study of tumor and adjacent non-tumor tissue in lung cancer. RNA was extracted from bulk tissue without any cell sorting. This non-tumor lung sample came from over 3 cm beyond the tumor edge. Three rounds of nested PCR, following a modified ARM-PCR protocol, produced the TCRbeta library. TCRdb re-analysed the multiplex PCR reads in MiXCR, keeping a single row per CDR3 protein. In the table there are roughly 75,000 distinct CDR3 sequences, approximately 71% of which are singletons. Sequencing was done on a sample of distant non-tumor lung tissue. These receptors all stem from a woman between 50 and 59 years old with non-small cell lung cancer.

To note about this clonotype: Because it lacks the conserved phenylalanine or tryptophan at the end, this CDR3 is likely a read error. The CDR3 loop reads CASTQQGNFAGELFL. CDR3 nucleotides: TGTGCCAGCACCCAACAGGGGAATTTCGCCGGGGAGCTGTTTTTG. V is TRBV12-3 or TRBV12-4 and J is TRBJ2-2, with TRBD1 matching over 7 bases. This CDR3 comprises 15 residues. V was pared by 7 bases and J by 6 bases, with 11 bases of the junction left unmatched.

This clonotype appeared a single time. This may stem from a read error, because a much larger clone lies one nucleotide away. V gene TRBV29-1 combines with J gene TRBJ2-1; 11 nucleotides align to TRBD2. The CDR3 is 16 residues long. The V gene end was trimmed by 7 bases and the J gene end by 0 bases; junction bases not matched to a gene: 8. The germline CDR1 and CDR2 sequences are SQVTM and ANQGSEA. The CDR3 spells CSAGALAGVSYNEQFF. Here the CDR3 DNA reads TGCAGCGCCGGGGCACTAGCGGGGGTCTCCTACAATGAGCAGTTCTTC.

Within the sample, this clonotype is medium-sized (0.01 to 0.1%). The chain joins TRBV20-1 to TRBJ1-1; a weak D match, TRBD1 (6 bases). The germline V gene encodes CDR1 DFQATT and CDR2 SNEGSKA (reference sequence). The CDR3 extends over 14 amino acids. V dropped 5 bases and J dropped 8 bases, with 21 bases sitting between them. DNA of the CDR3: TGCAGTGCTTTCCAGACCGGGGGGGGCTCAGAAGCTTTCTTT. Translated, it gives CSAFQTGGGSEAFF.

With respect to this clonotype: The junction shows a germline mismatch at one end, possibly a read error. The chain combines TRBV6-2 or TRBV6-3 with TRBJ1-5; a possible D gene is TRBD1 (6 bases). CDR1 and CDR2 from the germline V gene are MNHEY and SVGEGT. There are 16 residues in the CDR3. The CDR3 region has the DNA TGTCCCAGCAGCCCCACCCAAGGGGGGTACACCCAGTCCCAGCATTTT. Amino acid sequence: CPSSPTQGGYTQSQHF.

This clonotype was seen ten or more times. The chain has TRBV12-3 or TRBV12-4 and TRBJ1-3, with D perhaps TRBD1 (5 bases). V dropped 3 bases and J dropped 1 base, with 13 bases sitting between them. The CDR3 spans 16 residues. The DNA for the CDR3 is TGTGCCAGCAGTTTCCGAAGGACATTATCTGGAAACACCATATATTTT. Translation: CASSFRRTLSGNTIYF.

Turning to this clonotype: A much larger clone is a single base away; this may be a read error. The genes are TRBV11-2 and TRBJ1-4; D possibly corresponds to TRBD1 (6 bases). CDR1 is SGHAT, CDR2 FQNNGV, per germline. CDR3 length equals 14 residues. The CDR3 sequence: CASSPGQYNEKVLF. CDR3 DNA: TGTGCCAGCAGCCCTGGACAGTATAATGAAAAAGTGCTTTTT.

To note about this clonotype: Germline and junction disagree at one end, which may indicate a read error. V usage is TRBV5-6 and J usage is TRBJ2-3; 10 bases map to TRBD1. The CDR3 has 16 amino acids. Germline CDR1 and CDR2: SGHDT and YYEEEE. For the CDR3, the DNA is TGTGCTAGCTGCCGTACACCGACAGGGGGCGTGGATATGCAGTATTTT. Translated, it gives CASCRTPTGGVDMQYF.

Remarks on this clonotype: A clone one base away is much larger, so this may be a read error. The rearrangement links TRBV12-3 or TRBV12-4 to TRBJ1-2; D unresolved. The CDR3 extends over 11 amino acids. The V end lost 7 bases, the J end lost 6 bases, and 9 bases lay between the germline ends. The CDR3: CASNFGDGYTF. CDR3 nucleotides: TGTGCCAGCAATTTTGGGGATGGCTACACCTTC.

The V and J genes are TRBV6-6 and TRBJ1-3; no firm D call. V shed 2 bases and J shed 0 bases, with 11 bases lying between them. The CDR3 is 16 residues long. In germline, CDR1 is MNHNY, CDR2 SVGAGI (reference sequence). CDR3 protein: CASSYNYHGSGNTIYF. In DNA, the CDR3 is TGTGCCAGCAGTTACAACTACCATGGCTCTGGAAACACCATATATTTT.

Points on this clonotype: A read error may explain this, as a much larger clone is one base away. The CDR3 end shows no conserved phenylalanine or tryptophan, and so a read error is likely. V usage is TRBV6-1 and J usage is TRBJ2-2, with TRBD1 matching 7 bases. The length of the CDR3 is 14 residues. Germline CDR1 is MNHNS and CDR2 is SASEGT. With 6 bases clipped from V and 4 bases from J, the junction kept 5 bases outside the gene matches. In nucleotides, the CDR3 is TGTGCCAGCAGGAGGGACAGACTCACCGGGGAGCTGTTTTGT. It codes for CASRRDRLTGELFC.

The chain carries TRBV5-4 and TRBJ2-2; TRBD1 aligns across 10 bases. The V and J ends lost 4 bases and 5 bases, in that order; junction bases with no gene match: 8. This CDR3 region has 16 residues. CDR1 and CDR2 (germline): SGHNT, YYREEE (reference sequence). CDR3 in DNA: TGTGCCAGCAGCGTGGGACAGGGGATTGGAACCGGGGAGCTGTTTTTT. This sequence encodes CASSVGQGIGTGELFF.

This clonotype was recorded many times. The chain links TRBV30 to TRBJ1-1, with D tentatively TRBD1 (5 bases). This CDR3 has 12 amino acids. Germline CDR1 is GTSNPN and CDR2 is SVGIG (reference sequence). V lost 3 bases and J lost 1, with 6 bases in between. The CDR3: CAWRGGNTEAFF. CDR3 bases: TGTGCCTGGAGGGGGGGGAACACTGAAGCTTTCTTT.

This clonotype was observed many times. The chain joins TRBV29-1 to TRBJ2-2, with TRBD1 matching over 7 bases. The V and J ends lost 7 bases and 6 bases, in that order; junction bases with no gene match: 2. Germline-derived CDR1 and CDR2 are SQVTM and ANQGSEA. The CDR3 length is 11 residues. The CDR3 loop reads CSGTGAGELFF. The DNA of the CDR3 is TGCAGCGGTACAGGGGCCGGGGAGCTGTTTTTT.

As regards this clonotype: One end of the junction does not line up with germline, which may come from a read error. The rearrangement uses TRBV12-3 or TRBV12-4 and TRBJ2-3; D unresolved. The length of the CDR3 is 14 residues. The CDR3, as DNA: TGTACCAGCAATTTGGCGGAGAGCACAGATACGCAGTATTTT. Translation: CTSNLAESTDTQYF.

Concerning this clonotype: Here the CDR3 omits its conserved ending phenylalanine or tryptophan, so a read error is the likely source. The chain couples TRBV5-6 to TRBJ1-5; D uncertain. Germline V lookup: CDR1 SGHDT, CDR2 YYEEEE. The V gene lost 0 bases and the J gene lost 4 bases, with 2 bases spanning the gap. CDR3 length: 12 residues. The CDR3 coding sequence is TGTGCCAGCAGCTTGGGGAATCAGCCCCAGCATATT. It translates to CASSLGNQPQHI.

In this sample, this clonotype turned up a few times. The CDR3 coding sequence is TGTGCCACCAGTGATTTGGGGACAGGGGGCGAGCAGTACGTC. The encoded protein is CATSDLGTGGEQYV. The gene calls are TRBV24-1 and TRBJ2-7; 11 bases are shared with TRBD1. Per the germline V gene, CDR1 is KGHDR and CDR2 is SFDVKD. The length of the CDR3 is 14 residues. V trimming: 0 bases; J trimming: 6 bases; junction bases outside the gene matches: 0.

The V gene is TRBV29-1, the J gene TRBJ2-7; D may be TRBD1 (6 bases). This CDR3 spans 12 amino acids. Germline assignment: CDR1 SQVTM and CDR2 ANQGSEA. DNA of the CDR3: TGCAGGCTTGTAGGGGGCTCCTACGAGCAGTACTTC. The encoded protein is CRLVGGSYEQYF.

A remark on this clonotype: At one boundary the junction diverges from the germline segment, which might be a read error. The chain employs TRBV4-1 and TRBJ2-4; TRBD1 aligns across 7 bases. The CDR3 is 19 amino acids. Germline CDR1 MGHRA, CDR2 YSYEKL. The CDR3 reads CASSQADDRTGGAKNIQCF. For the CDR3, the DNA is TGCGCCAGCAGCCAAGCCGACGACAGGACAGGTGGAGCCAAAAACATTCAGTGCTTC.

The rearrangement links TRBV2 to TRBJ2-4, with D possibly being TRBD2 (7 bases). V dropped 8 bases and J dropped 7 bases, with 18 bases sitting between them. CDR1 and CDR2 from the germline V gene are SNHLY and FYNNEI. CDR3 size: 14 residues. The CDR3 DNA follows: TGTGCCAGCGGCGGGGGCCAGGGTCGGAACATTCAGTACTTC. Its protein product is CASGGGQGRNIQYF.

To note about this clonotype: The conserved final phenylalanine or tryptophan is absent from the CDR3, which likely points to a read error. V and J are TRBV6-6 and TRBJ2-5; D gene unclear. CDR3 length: 14 amino acids. Trimming removed 8 bases from V and 1 base from J, with 14 bases in between. CDR1 and CDR2 (germline): MNHNY, SVGAGI (reference sequence). This CDR3 reads CASAPTGPQETQYC. The CDR3 coding sequence is TGTGCCAGCGCGCCGACCGGGCCCCAAGAGACCCAGTACTGC.

In the case of this clonotype: At one boundary the junction diverges from the germline segment, which might be a read error. The CDR3 loop reads CAISENQDTEALF. The CDR3 DNA reads as TGTGCCATCAGTGAGAACCAGGACACTGAAGCTCTCTTT. V usage is TRBV10-3 and J usage is TRBJ1-1; D possibly corresponds to TRBD1 (5 bases). Germline lookup yields CDR1 ENHRY and CDR2 SYGVKD. The CDR3 has 13 amino acids.

In the case of this clonotype: A much larger clone differs from this one at a single base, so this may be a read error. The chain has TRBV6-2 or TRBV6-3 and TRBJ2-2, with 8 bases fitting TRBD1. The length of the CDR3 is 17 residues. Germline CDR1 is MNHEY and CDR2 is SVGEGT. The DNA of the CDR3 is TGTGCCAGCAGTTACCCCCAGACAGGGGCGAACATCGGGGAGCTGTTTTTT. Protein sequence: CASSYPQTGANIGELFF.

About this clonotype itself: At one boundary the junction diverges from the germline segment, which might be a read error. The rearrangement links TRBV4-1 to TRBJ1-1; D might be TRBD1 (5 bases). The CDR3 has 16 amino acids. Germline V gives CDR1 MGHRA, CDR2 YSYEKL. CDR3 sequence reads: CASSQDRCRANSEAFF. The CDR3 DNA is TGCGCCAGCAGCCAAGATCGCTGCAGGGCGAACTCTGAAGCTTTCTTT.

Remarks on this clonotype: A much bigger clone sits one base away, suggesting this may be a read error. The gene calls are TRBV5-4 and TRBJ1-5; D unclear. Per the germline V gene, CDR1 is SGHNT and CDR2 is YYREEE (reference sequence). CDR3 size: 13 residues. The CDR3, as DNA: TGTGCCAGCAGCTTGGATAGGAGGGAGCCCCTGCATTTT. Residues: CASSLDRREPLHF.

About this clonotype itself: An end of the junction differs from the germline gene, which may be a read error. The V gene is TRBV5-5, the J gene TRBJ2-2, with 9 bases that match TRBD1. Germline V lookup: CDR1 SGHKS, CDR2 YYEKEE (reference sequence). The CDR3 extends over 15 amino acids. CDR3 in amino acids: CASSKQGANIGELFF. In nucleotides, the CDR3 is TGTGCCAGCAGCAAACAGGGGGCCAACATCGGGGAGTTGTTTTTT.

The chain links TRBV20-1 to TRBJ2-7; D is unclear. This CDR3 has 15 residues. V lost 2 bases to trimming and J lost 1 base, with 15 bases between them. Germline CDR1 reads DFQATT; CDR2 reads SNEGSKA (reference sequence). CDR3 amino acids: CSARNLAILSYEQYF. Here the CDR3 DNA reads TGCAGTGCTAGAAATCTTGCTATCCTTTCCTACGAGCAGTACTTC.

As regards this clonotype: The CDR3 does not end in the conserved phenylalanine or tryptophan, so this is likely a read error. No DNA is shown, since the ends of the CDR3 on it are uncertain; the CDR3 is the one TCRdb lists. The genes are TRBV21-1 and TRBJ2-3. TRBV21-1 is classified as a pseudogene. The CDR3 length is 16 residues, termini included. CDR3 residues: CASSTKDVRDEDTQYC.

A note on this clonotype: A much more abundant neighbour one base away suggests this may be a read error. The chain recombines TRBV28 with TRBJ2-7; maybe TRBD1 (6 bases). Germline CDR1 is MDHEN and CDR2 is SYDVKM. CDR3 size: 12 residues. The CDR3 nucleotides read TGTGGCAGTGAGGACAGATCCTACGAGCAGTACTTC. Translated: CGSEDRSYEQYF.

At least ten counts were recorded for this clonotype. J is TRBJ2-2 and V is TRBV6-2 or TRBV6-3; perhaps TRBD1 as D (6 bases). Germline CDR1 and CDR2: MNHEY and SVGEGT. The V gene lost 2 bases and the J gene lost 0 bases, with 7 bases spanning the gap. The CDR3 sequence is 15 residues long. The CDR3 loop is CASSYQGSNTGELFF. In DNA, the CDR3 is TGTGCCAGCAGTTACCAGGGGTCGAACACCGGGGAGCTGTTTTTT.

On this clonotype: A read error may account for a junction end that differs from germline. The J gene is TRBJ1-1, the V gene TRBV29-1; D not resolved. CDR3 length equals 14 residues. CDR1 and CDR2 (germline): SQVTM, ANQGSEA. The CDR3 DNA follows: TGCAGCGTTGTGAGACGGAATGTTAACAGTGAAGCCTTCTTT. Encoded protein: CSVVRRNVNSEAFF. Full variable domain (missing parts from reference TRBV29-1 and TRBJ1-1): SAVISQKPSRDICQRGTSLTIQCQVDSQVTMMFWYRQQPGQSLTLIATANQGSEATYESGFVIDKFPISRPNLTFSTLTVSNMSPEDSSIYLCSVVRRNVNSEAFFGQGTRLTVV.

The chain joins TRBV6-5 to TRBJ2-1; TRBD1 matches 10 bases. Germline CDR1 is MNHEY and CDR2 is SVGAGI. CDR3 size: 14 residues. Unmatched junction bases numbered 5, after V lost 9 bases and J lost 3 bases. The CDR3, as DNA: TGTGCCAGTCGAGGGACAGGGGTCTACAATGAGCAGTTCTTC. Protein product: CASRGTGVYNEQFF.